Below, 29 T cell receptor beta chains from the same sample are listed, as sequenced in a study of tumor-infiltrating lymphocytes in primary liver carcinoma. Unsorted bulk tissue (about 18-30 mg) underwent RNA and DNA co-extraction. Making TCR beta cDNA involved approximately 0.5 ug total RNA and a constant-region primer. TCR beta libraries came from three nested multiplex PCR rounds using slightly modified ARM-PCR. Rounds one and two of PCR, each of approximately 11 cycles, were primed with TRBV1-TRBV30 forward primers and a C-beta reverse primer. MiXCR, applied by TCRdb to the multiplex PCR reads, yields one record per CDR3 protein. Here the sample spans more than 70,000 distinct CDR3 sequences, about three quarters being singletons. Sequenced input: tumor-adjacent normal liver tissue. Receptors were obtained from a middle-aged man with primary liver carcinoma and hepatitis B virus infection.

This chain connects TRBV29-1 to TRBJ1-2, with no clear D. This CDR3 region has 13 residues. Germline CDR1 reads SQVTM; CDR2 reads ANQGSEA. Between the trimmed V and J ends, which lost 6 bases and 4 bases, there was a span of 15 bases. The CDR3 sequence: CSVRSGGVYGYTF. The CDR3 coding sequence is TGCAGCGTCCGATCAGGAGGCGTCTATGGCTACACCTTC.

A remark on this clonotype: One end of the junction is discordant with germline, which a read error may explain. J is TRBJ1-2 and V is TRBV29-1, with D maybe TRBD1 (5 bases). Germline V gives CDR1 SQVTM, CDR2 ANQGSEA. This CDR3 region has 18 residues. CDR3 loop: CSIGAPTGTQVANYDYTF. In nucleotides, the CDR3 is TGCAGCATTGGTGCACCAACAGGAACTCAAGTGGCTAACTATGACTACACCTTC.

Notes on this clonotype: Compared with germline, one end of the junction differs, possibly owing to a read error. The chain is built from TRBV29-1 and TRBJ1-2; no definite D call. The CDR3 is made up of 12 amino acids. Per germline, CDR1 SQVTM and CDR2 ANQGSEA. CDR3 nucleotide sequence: TGTAGCGGAGGAGAATTGAACTATGGCTACACCTTC. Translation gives CSGGELNYGYTF. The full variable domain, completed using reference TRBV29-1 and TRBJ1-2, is SAVISQKPSRDICQRGTSLTIQCQVDSQVTMMFWYRQQPGQSLTLIATANQGSEATYESGFVIDKFPISRPNLTFSTLTVSNMSPEDSSIYLCSGGELNYGYTFGSGTRLTVV.

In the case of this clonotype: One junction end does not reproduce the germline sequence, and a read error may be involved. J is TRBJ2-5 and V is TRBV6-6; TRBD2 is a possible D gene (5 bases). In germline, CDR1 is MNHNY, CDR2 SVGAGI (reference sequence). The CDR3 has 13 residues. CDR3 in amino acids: CVSSYRDQETQYF. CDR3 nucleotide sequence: TGTGTCAGCAGTTACCGGGATCAAGAGACCCAGTACTTC.

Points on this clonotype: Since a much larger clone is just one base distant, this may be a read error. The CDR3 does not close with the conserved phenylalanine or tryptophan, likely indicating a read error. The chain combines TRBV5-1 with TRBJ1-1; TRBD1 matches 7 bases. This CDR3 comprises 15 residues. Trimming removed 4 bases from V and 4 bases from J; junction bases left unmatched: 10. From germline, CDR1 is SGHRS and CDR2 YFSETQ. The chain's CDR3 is CASSVRQGMATEAFL. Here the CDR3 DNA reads TGCGCCAGCAGCGTCCGACAGGGCATGGCCACTGAAGCTTTCTTG.

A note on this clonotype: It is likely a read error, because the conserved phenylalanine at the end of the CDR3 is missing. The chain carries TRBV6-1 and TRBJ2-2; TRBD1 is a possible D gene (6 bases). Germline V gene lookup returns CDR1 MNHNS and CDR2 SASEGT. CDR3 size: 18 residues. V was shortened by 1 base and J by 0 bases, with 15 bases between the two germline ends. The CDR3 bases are TGTGCCAGCAGTGAAGTGCTTCTAGGGGGAGCGAACACCGGGGAGCTGTTTTAT. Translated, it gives CASSEVLLGGANTGELFY.

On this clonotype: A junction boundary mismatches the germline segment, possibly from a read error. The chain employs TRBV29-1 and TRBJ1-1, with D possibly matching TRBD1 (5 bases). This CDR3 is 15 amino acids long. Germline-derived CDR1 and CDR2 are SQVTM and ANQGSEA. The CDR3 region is CCVRAGWGLNTEAIF. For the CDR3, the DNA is TGCTGCGTTCGGGCGGGGTGGGGACTGAACACTGAAGCTATCTTT.

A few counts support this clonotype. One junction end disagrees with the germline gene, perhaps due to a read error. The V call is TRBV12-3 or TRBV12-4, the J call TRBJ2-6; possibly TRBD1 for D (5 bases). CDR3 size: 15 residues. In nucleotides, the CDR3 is TGTGGCAGCAGTTTACAGGCCGCTGGGGTCAACGTCCTGACTTTC. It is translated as CGSSLQAAGVNVLTF.

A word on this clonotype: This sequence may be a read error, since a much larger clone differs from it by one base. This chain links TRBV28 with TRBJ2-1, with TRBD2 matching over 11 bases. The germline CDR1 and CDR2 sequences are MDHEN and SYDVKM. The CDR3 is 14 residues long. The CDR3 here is CTSMASGRSYEQFF. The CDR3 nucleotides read TGTACCAGTATGGCTAGCGGGAGGTCCTATGAGCAGTTCTTC. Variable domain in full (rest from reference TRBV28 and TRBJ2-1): DVKVTQSSRYLVKRTGEKVFLECVQDMDHENMFWYRQDPGLGLRLIYFSYDVKMKEKGDIPEGYSVSREKKERFSLILESASTNQTSMYLCTSMASGRSYEQFFGPGTRLTVL.

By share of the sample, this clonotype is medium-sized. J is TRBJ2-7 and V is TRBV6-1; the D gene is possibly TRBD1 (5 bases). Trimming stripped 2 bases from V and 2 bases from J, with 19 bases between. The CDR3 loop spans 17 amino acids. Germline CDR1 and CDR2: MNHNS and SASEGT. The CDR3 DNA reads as TGTGCCAGCAGTGAATCCGGCTGGTGGCAGGGTCCCTACGAGCAGTACTTC. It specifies CASSESGWWQGPYEQYF.

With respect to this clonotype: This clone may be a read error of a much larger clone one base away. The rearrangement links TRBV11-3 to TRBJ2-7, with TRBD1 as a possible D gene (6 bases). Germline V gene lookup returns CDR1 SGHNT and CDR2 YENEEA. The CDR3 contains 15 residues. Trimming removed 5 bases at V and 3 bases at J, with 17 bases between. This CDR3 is CASSPGTRGNYEQYF. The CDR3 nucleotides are TGTGCCAGCAGCCCCGGGACACGGGGCAACTACGAGCAGTACTTC. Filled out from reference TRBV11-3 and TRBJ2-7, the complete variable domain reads EAGVVQSPRYKIIEKKQPVAFWCNPISGHNTLYWYLQNLGQGPELLIRYENEEAVDDSQLPKDRFSAERLKGVDSTLKIQPAELGDSAVYLCASSPGTRGNYEQYFGPGTRLTVT.

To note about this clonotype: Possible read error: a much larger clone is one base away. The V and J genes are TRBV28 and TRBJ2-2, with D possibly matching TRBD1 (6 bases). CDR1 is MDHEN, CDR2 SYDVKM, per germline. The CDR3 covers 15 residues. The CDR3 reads CASSFRPGGTGELLF. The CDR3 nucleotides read TGTGCCAGCAGTTTCCGCCCTGGGGGCACCGGGGAGCTGCTTTTT.

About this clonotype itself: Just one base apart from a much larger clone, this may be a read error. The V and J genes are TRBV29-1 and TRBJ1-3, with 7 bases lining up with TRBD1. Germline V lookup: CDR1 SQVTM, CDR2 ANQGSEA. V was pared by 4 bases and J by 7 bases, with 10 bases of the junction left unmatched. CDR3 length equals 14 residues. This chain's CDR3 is CSVGGGTVVNTIYF. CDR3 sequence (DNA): TGCAGCGTTGGGGGGGGGACAGTGGTGAACACCATATATTTT.

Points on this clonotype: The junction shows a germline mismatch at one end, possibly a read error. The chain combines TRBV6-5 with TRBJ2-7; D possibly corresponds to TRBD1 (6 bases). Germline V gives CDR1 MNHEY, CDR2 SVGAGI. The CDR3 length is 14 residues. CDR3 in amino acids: CTSSYRPGHSEQYF. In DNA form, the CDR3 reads TGTACCAGCAGTTACCGGCCGGGACATAGCGAGCAGTACTTC.

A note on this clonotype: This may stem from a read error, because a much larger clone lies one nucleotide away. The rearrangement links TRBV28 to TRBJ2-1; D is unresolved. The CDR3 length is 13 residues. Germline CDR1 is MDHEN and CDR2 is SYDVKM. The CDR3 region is CASSPTVINEHFF. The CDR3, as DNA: TGTGCCAGCAGTCCCACCGTGATCAATGAGCATTTCTTC.

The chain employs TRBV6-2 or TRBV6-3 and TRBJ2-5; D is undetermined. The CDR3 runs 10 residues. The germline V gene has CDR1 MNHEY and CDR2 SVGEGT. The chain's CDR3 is CISSEETQYF. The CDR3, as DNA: TGTATCAGCAGTGAAGAGACCCAGTACTTC.

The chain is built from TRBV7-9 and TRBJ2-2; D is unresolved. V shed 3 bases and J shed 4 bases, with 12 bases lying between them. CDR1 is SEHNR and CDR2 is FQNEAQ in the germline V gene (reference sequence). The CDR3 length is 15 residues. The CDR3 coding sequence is TGTGCCAGCAGCTTTCAACCTTCGAGCACCGGGGAGCTGTTTTTT. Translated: CASSFQPSSTGELFF.

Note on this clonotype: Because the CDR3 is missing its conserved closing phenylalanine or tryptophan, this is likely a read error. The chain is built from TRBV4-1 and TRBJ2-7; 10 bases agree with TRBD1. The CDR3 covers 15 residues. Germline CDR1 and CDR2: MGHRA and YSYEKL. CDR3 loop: CASGQAGTGVYEQYL. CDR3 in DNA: TGCGCCAGCGGCCAGGCCGGGACAGGGGTCTACGAGCAGTACCTC.

CDR3 nucleotides: TGTGCCAGCAGTTATTCGAGAGATGGCGTAAACGAGCAGTACTTC. Translating gives CASSYSRDGVNEQYF. The rearrangement uses TRBV6-2 or TRBV6-3 and TRBJ2-7, with D hard to call. The germline V gene has CDR1 MNHEY and CDR2 SVGEGT. This CDR3 contains 15 residues. Trimming shortened V by 3 bases and J by 5 bases, and 17 bases separated the two germline ends.

Here the CDR3 DNA reads TGTGCCAGCAGCCAATCTTTCGGGAGCGTTTCCTACGAGCAGTACTTC. Amino acid sequence: CASSQSFGSVSYEQYF. This chain uses TRBV6-5 with TRBJ2-7, with a weak D call TRBD2 (6 bases). There are 16 residues in the CDR3. Trimming removed 6 bases from V and 1 base from J, with 19 bases in between. The germline gives CDR1 MNHEY, CDR2 SVGAGI.

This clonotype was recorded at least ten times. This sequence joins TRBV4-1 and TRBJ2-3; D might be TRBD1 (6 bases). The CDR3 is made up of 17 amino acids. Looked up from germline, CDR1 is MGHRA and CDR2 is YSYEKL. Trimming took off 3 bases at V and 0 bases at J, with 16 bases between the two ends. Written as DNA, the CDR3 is TGCGCCAGCAGCCACTACCCGACAGGCCGGAGCACAGATACGCAGTATTTT. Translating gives CASSHYPTGRSTDTQYF.

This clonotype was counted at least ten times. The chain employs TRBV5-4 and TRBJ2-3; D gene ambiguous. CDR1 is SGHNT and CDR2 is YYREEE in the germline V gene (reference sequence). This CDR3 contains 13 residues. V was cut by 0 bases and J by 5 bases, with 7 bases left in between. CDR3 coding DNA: TGTGCCAGCAGCTTGGAGTTGGAAGATACGCAGTATTTT. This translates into CASSLELEDTQYF.

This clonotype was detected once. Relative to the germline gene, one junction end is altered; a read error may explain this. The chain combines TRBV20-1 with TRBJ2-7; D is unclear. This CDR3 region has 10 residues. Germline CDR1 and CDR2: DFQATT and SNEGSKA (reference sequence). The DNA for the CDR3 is TGCACTGCTCAGTCCTACGAGCAGTACTTC. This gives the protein CTAQSYEQYF.

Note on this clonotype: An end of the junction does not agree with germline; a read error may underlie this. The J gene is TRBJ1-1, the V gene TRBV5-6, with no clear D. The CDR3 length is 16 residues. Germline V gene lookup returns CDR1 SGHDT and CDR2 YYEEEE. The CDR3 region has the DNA TGTGCCAGCAGCCAGAATCACGCATATGGACGGGAGGGAGCTATCTTT. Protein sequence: CASSQNHAYGREGAIF. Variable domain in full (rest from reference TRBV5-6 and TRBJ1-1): DAGVTQSPTHLIKTRGQQVTLRCSPKSGHDTVSWYQQALGQGPQFIFQYYEEEERQRGNFPDRFSGHQFPNYSSELNVNALLLGDSALYLCASSQNHAYGREGAIFGQGTRLTVV.

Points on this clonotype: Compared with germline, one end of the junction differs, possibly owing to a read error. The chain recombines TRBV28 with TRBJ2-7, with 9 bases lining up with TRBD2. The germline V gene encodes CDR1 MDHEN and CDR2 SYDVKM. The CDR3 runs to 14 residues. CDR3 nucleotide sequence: TGTGCTAGCAGTTTTATAGCGGGAGACTACGAGCAGTACTTC. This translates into CASSFIAGDYEQYF.

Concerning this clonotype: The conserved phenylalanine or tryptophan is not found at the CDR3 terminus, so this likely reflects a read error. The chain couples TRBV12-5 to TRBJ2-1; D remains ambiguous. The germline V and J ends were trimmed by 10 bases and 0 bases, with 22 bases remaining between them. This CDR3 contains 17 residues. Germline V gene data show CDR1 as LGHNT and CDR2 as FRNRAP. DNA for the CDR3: TGTGCTAATGGCGACACCACAATCCTAAGCTCCTACAATGAGCAGTTCTTA. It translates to CANGDTTILSSYNEQFL.

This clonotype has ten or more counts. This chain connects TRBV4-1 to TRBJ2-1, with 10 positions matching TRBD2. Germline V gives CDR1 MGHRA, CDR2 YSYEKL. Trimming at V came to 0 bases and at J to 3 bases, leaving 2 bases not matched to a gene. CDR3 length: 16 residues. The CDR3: CASSQEASGGYNEQFF. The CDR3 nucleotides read TGCGCCAGCAGCCAAGAAGCTAGCGGGGGCTACAATGAGCAGTTCTTC.

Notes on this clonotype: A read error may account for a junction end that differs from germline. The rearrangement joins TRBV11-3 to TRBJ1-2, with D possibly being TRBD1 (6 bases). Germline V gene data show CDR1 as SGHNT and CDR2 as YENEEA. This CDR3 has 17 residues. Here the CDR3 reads CASNPPTCRGTNYDYTF. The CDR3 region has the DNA TGTGCCAGCAACCCTCCTACCTGCAGGGGAACTAACTATGACTACACCTTC.

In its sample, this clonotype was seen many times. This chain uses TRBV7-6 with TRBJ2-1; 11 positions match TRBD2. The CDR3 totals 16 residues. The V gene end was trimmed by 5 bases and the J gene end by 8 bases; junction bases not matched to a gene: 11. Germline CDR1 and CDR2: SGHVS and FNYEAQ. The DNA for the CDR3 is TGTGCCAGCAGCAGGTTAGCGGGAGGGACTATCCATGAGCAGTTCTTC. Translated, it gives CASSRLAGGTIHEQFF.